The sequence of this T cell receptor beta chain was determined in a study of graft-versus-host responses after intestinal transplantation. Study context: Recipients had transplants, and these were multivisceral, liver-intestinal, or isolated intestinal. The study's findings and limits: GvH clones turned up in recipient marrow; some had shown up first in ileum or blood. Maximum circulating GvH clone levels tracked with early post-transplant HvG decreases.

Profiled with immunoSEQ multiplex PCR; TCRdb holds only in-frame clones, not every one. The profile shows under 130,000 clones, 93% of them singletons. Germline lookup yields CDR1 GTSNPN and CDR2 SVGIG (reference sequence). Trimming stripped 4 bases from V and 4 bases from J, with 8 bases between. This CDR3 spans 12 amino acids. Note on this clone: Its matching antigen is unknown.

The sequenced sample was unstimulated CD8+ T cells sorted from spleen or lymph node cells, obtained before intestinal transplant. The clonotype comes from a human donor who received an intestinal transplant. J is TRBJ2-1 and V is TRBV30; unclear D gene. The CDR3 sequence: CAWTEPYNEQFF. The CDR3 DNA sequence: TGTGCCTGGACGGAGCCTTACAATGAGCAGTTCTTC.